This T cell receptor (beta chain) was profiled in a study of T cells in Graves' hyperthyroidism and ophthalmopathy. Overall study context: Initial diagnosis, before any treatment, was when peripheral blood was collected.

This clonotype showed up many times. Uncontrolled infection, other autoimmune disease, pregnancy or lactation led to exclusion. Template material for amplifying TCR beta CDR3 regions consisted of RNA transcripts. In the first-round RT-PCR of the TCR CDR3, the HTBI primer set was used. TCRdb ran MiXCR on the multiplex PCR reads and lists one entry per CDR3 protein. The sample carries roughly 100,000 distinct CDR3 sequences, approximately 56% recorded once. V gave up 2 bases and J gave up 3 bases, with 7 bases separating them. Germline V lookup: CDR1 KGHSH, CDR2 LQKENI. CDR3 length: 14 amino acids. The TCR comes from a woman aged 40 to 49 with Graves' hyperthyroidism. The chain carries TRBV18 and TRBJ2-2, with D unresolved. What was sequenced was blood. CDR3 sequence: CASSPWPYTGELFF. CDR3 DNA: TGTGCCAGCTCACCATGGCCCTACACCGGGGAGCTGTTTTTT.